This TCR beta chain was observed in a study of long-term antiretroviral therapy in people with HIV. The study, taken as a whole, reports: Repertoires from HIV showed CDR3 length ranges narrower than those of controls.

CDR1 and CDR2 from the germline V gene are SGHNT and YYREEE (reference sequence). The CDR3 is 16 residues long. V gave up 2 bases and J gave up 4 bases; unmatched junction bases: 9. About this clone: Its antigen is currently unknown.

At the survey level, the v3.0 immunoSEQ assay was run. The data were produced by immunoSEQ multiplex PCR, yet TCRdb's version contains in-frame clones alone and is incomplete. The table has about 24,000 clones, 84% seen once; the top ten hold less than 2.5%. V usage is TRBV5-4 and J usage is TRBJ1-2; 9 positions match TRBD1. This material consisted of unsorted PBMCs, taken 3 years after starting antiretroviral therapy. This clonotype originated in a man aged 50 or older with HIV. The CDR3 spells CASSFGTGRSIYGYTF. For the CDR3, the DNA is TGTGCCAGCAGCTTTGGGACAGGGCGATCCATCTATGGCTACACCTTC.